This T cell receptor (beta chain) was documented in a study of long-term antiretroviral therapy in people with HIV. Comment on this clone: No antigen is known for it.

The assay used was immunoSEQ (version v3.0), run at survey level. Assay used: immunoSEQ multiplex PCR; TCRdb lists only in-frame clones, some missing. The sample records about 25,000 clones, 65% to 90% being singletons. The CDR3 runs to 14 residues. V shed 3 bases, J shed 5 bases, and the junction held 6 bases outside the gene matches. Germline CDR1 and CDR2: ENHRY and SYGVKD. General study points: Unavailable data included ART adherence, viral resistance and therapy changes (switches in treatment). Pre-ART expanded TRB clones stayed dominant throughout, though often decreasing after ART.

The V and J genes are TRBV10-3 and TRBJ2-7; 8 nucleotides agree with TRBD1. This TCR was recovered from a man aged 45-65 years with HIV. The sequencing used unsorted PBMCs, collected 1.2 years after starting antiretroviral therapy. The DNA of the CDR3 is TGTGCCATCAGTGACTCCTCGGACAGGGACGAGCAGTACTTC. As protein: CAISDSSDRDEQYF.